The rows below give T cell receptor beta chains drawn from one sample of a study of OX40 agonist ivuxolimab in advanced cancers. The method was immunoSEQ multiplex PCR; TCRdb's version includes in-frame clones alone and lacks a portion of them. The data contain roughly 79,000 clones, about 90% of them seen just once; the ten biggest clones take up around 1.5%. This specimen consisted of CD4+ or CD8+ T cells sorted from blood, obtained in a trial of the OX40 agonist ivuxolimab. The receptors derive from an adult with an advanced solid tumor such as melanoma, head and neck, liver or kidney cancer. Both conserved end residues are part of each CDR3. The D gene is left open where the match is weak. Size is omitted from some rows. Given values are once, few, many or a class for expanded clones.

.,TRBJ2-2,TRBD1,TRBV19,TGTGCCAGTAGTATCCAGGGGGCGGACACCGGGGAGCTGTTTTTT,CASSIQGADTGELFF
.,TRBJ2-5,.,TRBV7-8,TGTGCCAGCAGCTTCCTCGGTGTTCGCGAGACCCAGTACTTC,CASSFLGVRETQYF
.,TRBJ1-4,.,TRBV30,TGTGCCTGGAGTGCACAGGGCGGGGCTAATGAAAAACTGTTTTTT,CAWSAQGGANEKLFF
once,TRBJ1-1,TRBD1,TRBV6-5,TGTGCCAGCAGGGTCGCTACAGGGGGGAGAACTGAAGCTTTCTTT,CASRVATGGRTEAFF
.,TRBJ2-7,.,TRBV11-2,TGTGCCAGCAGCTTCGGACCTATTACCTCCTACGAGCAGTACTTC,CASSFGPITSYEQYF
.,TRBJ2-7,.,TRBV7-2,TGTGCCAGCAGCCCTCGGACAGTCAGCTCCTACGAGCAGTACTTC,CASSPRTVSSYEQYF
once,TRBJ1-6,.,TRBV6-1,TGTGCCTCTGAAGGGGGGAATAATTCACCCCTCCACTTT,CASEGGNNSPLHF
.,TRBJ2-2,.,TRBV5-5,TGTGCCAGCATTCGATCGAACACCGGGGAGCTGTTTTTT,CASIRSNTGELFF
.,TRBJ2-5,TRBD1,TRBV7-9,TGTGCCAGCAGCCACATACAGGGGGCCACGGAGACCCAGTACTTC,CASSHIQGATETQYF
.,TRBJ2-1,TRBD1,TRBV7-3,TGTGCCAGCAGCAGAACCGGGACAGGGGTCTACAATGAGCAGTTCTTC,CASSRTGTGVYNEQFF
.,TRBJ1-4,.,TRBV5-6,TGTGCCAGCAGCTTAACCTCAGGGGACACTAATGAAAAACTGTTTTTT,CASSLTSGDTNEKLFF
.,TRBJ1-1,.,TRBV7-2,TGTGCCAGCAGCTTATTCGGAATGAACACTGAAGCTTTCTTT,CASSLFGMNTEAFF
.,TRBJ2-4,.,TRBV10-3,TGTGCCATCAGTCCGGAGGCTCAAAACATTCAGTACTTC,CAISPEAQNIQYF
.,TRBJ2-7,TRBD2,TRBV7-2,TGTGCCAGCAGCGGGCTAGCGGCAACCTACGAGCAGTACTTC,CASSGLAATYEQYF
few,TRBJ2-7,.,TRBV5-5,TGTGCCAGCAGCTTGGGGCCCGGGATTACCTACGAGCAGTACTTC,CASSLGPGITYEQYF
.,TRBJ2-3,.,TRBV9,TGTGCCAGCAGCGTAGGCCGGCGGGCTAGCACAGATACGCAGTATTTT,CASSVGRRASTDTQYF
.,TRBJ2-7,.,TRBV20-1,TGCAGTGCGTCCTGGGGCGAGCAGTACTTC,CSASWGEQYF
once,TRBJ2-7,TRBD1,TRBV4-1,TGCGCCAGCAGCCAAGATCCGGTCCAGGGGGTTTCCTACGAGCAGTACTTC,CASSQDPVQGVSYEQYF
.,TRBJ2-7,.,TRBV27,TGTGCCAGGCCGTACGAGCAGTACTTC,CARPYEQYF
.,TRBJ1-6,.,TRBV6-6,TGTGCCAGCAGTTACACGACAGATAATTCACCCCTCCACTTT,CASSYTTDNSPLHF
once,TRBJ1-4,.,TRBV28,TGTGCCAGCAGTTTCGTTCAGGCTAATGAAAAACTGTTTTTT,CASSFVQANEKLFF
.,TRBJ2-3,TRBD1,TRBV9,TGTGCCAGCAGCGCGACAGGGATAGATACGCAGTATTTT,CASSATGIDTQYF
.,TRBJ2-5,TRBD1,TRBV2,TGTGCCAGCAATGACAGGGCCAGGGGGGAGACCCAGTACTTC,CASNDRARGETQYF
.,TRBJ1-1,.,TRBV5-1,TGCGCCAGCTCGGGGGCAACTGAAGCTTTCTTT,CASSGATEAFF
.,TRBJ2-1,TRBD2,TRBV4-2,TGTGCCAGCAGCCTCGAGCAACTAGCGGGGCACTACAATGAGCAGTTCTTC,CASSLEQLAGHYNEQFF
.,TRBJ2-3,.,TRBV28,TGTGCCATAAGCCGGGGTAGCATGGCAGATACGCAGTATTTT,CAISRGSMADTQYF
.,TRBJ2-5,TRBD2,TRBV5-8,TGTGCCAGCAGCTCGCTGGACCTAGCGGGAGGACGAGAGACCCAGTACTTC,CASSSLDLAGGRETQYF
.,TRBJ2-5,.,TRBV5-1,TGCGCCAGCAGCTTCAGGGCAGGGCAAGCAACGGAGACCCAGTACTTC,CASSFRAGQATETQYF
once,TRBJ2-3,TRBD1,TRBV6-5,TGTGCCAGCAGTTACCGGGACAGGGGATTCGCAGATACGCAGTATTTT,CASSYRDRGFADTQYF
.,TRBJ2-1,TRBD2,TRBV19,TGTGCCAGTAAGGGACTAGCGGGAGTTGGTGAGCAGTTCTTC,CASKGLAGVGEQFF
.,TRBJ2-3,.,TRBV5-4,TGTGCCAGCGGACAGACCTCCACAGATACGCAGTATTTT,CASGQTSTDTQYF
once,TRBJ2-2,.,TRBV6-1,TGTGCCAGCAGCGAACGGGACACCGCGAACACCGGGGAGCTGTTTTTT,CASSERDTANTGELFF
.,TRBJ1-4,TRBD1,TRBV28,TGTGCCAGCAGTCCAGACAGGGATGAAAAACTGTTTTTT,CASSPDRDEKLFF
.,TRBJ2-1,TRBD2,TRBV25-1,TGTGCCAGCAGTGAAACCGGGGGGGGTTACAATGAGCAGTTCTTC,CASSETGGGYNEQFF
.,TRBJ2-3,TRBD2,TRBV5-1,TGCGCCAGCAGCTTAAACCCTAGCGGGACGGGGGGAGATACGCAGTATTTT,CASSLNPSGTGGDTQYF
.,TRBJ2-3,.,TRBV6-5,TGTGCCAGCAGTTACTCGGCTAGCGACACAGATACGCAGTATTTT,CASSYSASDTDTQYF
.,TRBJ2-1,.,TRBV6-5,TGTGCCAGCAGCCCCGCCGGGACCACCGACAATGAGCAGTTCTTC,CASSPAGTTDNEQFF
.,TRBJ1-3,TRBD1,TRBV10-3,TGTGCCATCAGTGGGCGGACAGGGGAACCTGGAAACACCATATATTTT,CAISGRTGEPGNTIYF
.,TRBJ2-1,.,TRBV5-4,TGTGCCAGCAGCTTGGAGTCGGGCCAACAGTTCTTC,CASSLESGQQFF
.,TRBJ2-3,.,TRBV7-9,TGTGCCAGCAGCGTCGCTACGCAGTATTTT,CASSVATQYF
.,TRBJ2-1,TRBD2,TRBV5-1,TGCGCCAGCAGCCACGGACTAGCGGAAATAGGGAATGAGCAGTTCTTC,CASSHGLAEIGNEQFF
.,TRBJ1-2,.,TRBV5-6,TGTGCCAGCAGCTCTCGCAGGGTAACGGGCTTCTATGGCTACACCTTC,CASSSRRVTGFYGYTF
.,TRBJ1-1,TRBD1,TRBV18,TGTGCCAGCGTCCCGGGACAGGGGGCCGGGAGCACTGAAGCTTTCTTT,CASVPGQGAGSTEAFF
.,TRBJ2-7,.,TRBV18,TGTGCCAGCTCACCAAGACGGGACTCCTACGAGCAGTACTTC,CASSPRRDSYEQYF
.,TRBJ2-7,.,TRBV19,TGTGCCAGTAGTCTCGCCTTCTCCGGGCCCTACGAGCAGTACTTC,CASSLAFSGPYEQYF
.,TRBJ1-5,.,TRBV5-1,TGCGCCAGCAGCTTGAATGGGGAAGACCAGCCCCAGCATTTT,CASSLNGEDQPQHF
.,TRBJ2-7,TRBD2,TRBV27,TGTGCCAGCGCTAAAACGAGCGGGAGGTGGAACGAGCAGTACTTC,CASAKTSGRWNEQYF
.,TRBJ2-1,TRBD2,TRBV2,TGTGCTACCTCCTTGAAACGGGAGGGCGGCAATGAGCAGTTCTTC,CATSLKREGGNEQFF
.,TRBJ1-5,.,TRBV7-9,TGTGCCAGCAGCTTAGGACCCGCCGGGACACAGCCCCAGCATTTT,CASSLGPAGTQPQHF
.,TRBJ2-7,TRBD1,TRBV6-5,TGTGCCAGCAGCTCCGGACAGGGGGCCTACGAGCAGTACTTC,CASSSGQGAYEQYF